This paragraph covers one T cell receptor beta chain sequence. The antigen is not known. With 2 bases removed from V and 0 bases from J, the gap between germline ends came to 11 bases. Germline assignment: CDR1 MNHEY and CDR2 SVGEGT. The CDR3 loop spans 16 amino acids. This entry is derived from a study of blood T cells in healthy people across ages. Across the whole study: There was about one barcoded beta molecule captured by template switching per two T cells.

Primed by a sample-barcoded 5' primer and a J-beta primer mix, a second PCR proceeded for 7 to 11 cycles. Each sample provided no less than 2.5 million CDR3-containing paired-end reads. In TCRdb, the 5' RACE reads were re-called with MiXCR into one record per CDR3 protein. The sample has roughly 1.4 million distinct CDR3 sequences; approximately 59% are singletons. Study-wide results and limits: More naive CD4+ cells and higher diversity marked long-lived donors relative to aged donors. With age, beta diversity per million T cells declined roughly linearly, significantly by 30 to 40.

This clonotype was obtained from a young man in good health. The rearrangement links TRBV6-2 or TRBV6-3 to TRBJ2-1; TRBD2 might be the D (5 bases). Sequencing input: blood. The CDR3 sequence: CASSYRLGSSYNEQFF. CDR3 bases: TGTGCCAGCAGTTACCGCCTAGGGAGCTCCTACAATGAGCAGTTCTTC.